This T cell receptor beta chain was sequenced during a study of shared clonotypes between healthy human individuals. Overall study context: Aged between 18 and 49, the donors were a couple of women and three men. Study-level findings and limits: Generation of non-shared clonotypes was less probable than generation of clonotypes shared by all four donors.

Measured with immunoSEQ multiplex PCR; TCRdb has only the in-frame clones, and not every one. The sample yields approximately 650,000 clones, about 95% seen once. Turning to this clone: Its specificity is unknown.

Naive CD8 populations comprised CD45RO-negative cells positively selected for CCR7, excluding terminally differentiated effector memory CD45RA+ cells. Adults of Caucasian background living in Nashville, Tennessee made up all donors. V was pared by 5 bases and J by 5 bases, with 12 bases between. The V gene's germline CDR1 is SGHVS and CDR2 FQNEAQ. CDR3 length equals 14 residues. The receptor comes from a woman aged 30 to 39 in good health. This rearrangement joins TRBV7-8 to TRBJ2-2; D call uncertain. Sequenced material: naive CD8+ T cells sorted from blood. Here the CDR3 reads CASSTGSLTGELFF. Written as DNA, the CDR3 is TGTGCCAGCAGCACTGGCAGCTTAACCGGGGAGCTGTTTTTT. The variable domain in full, completed from reference TRBV7-8 and TRBJ2-2, reads GAGVSQSPRYKVAKRGQDVALRCDPISGHVSLFWYQQALGQGPEFLTYFQNEAQLDKSGLPSDRFFAERPEGSVSTLKIQRTQQEDSAVYLCASSTGSLTGELFFGEGSRLTVL.